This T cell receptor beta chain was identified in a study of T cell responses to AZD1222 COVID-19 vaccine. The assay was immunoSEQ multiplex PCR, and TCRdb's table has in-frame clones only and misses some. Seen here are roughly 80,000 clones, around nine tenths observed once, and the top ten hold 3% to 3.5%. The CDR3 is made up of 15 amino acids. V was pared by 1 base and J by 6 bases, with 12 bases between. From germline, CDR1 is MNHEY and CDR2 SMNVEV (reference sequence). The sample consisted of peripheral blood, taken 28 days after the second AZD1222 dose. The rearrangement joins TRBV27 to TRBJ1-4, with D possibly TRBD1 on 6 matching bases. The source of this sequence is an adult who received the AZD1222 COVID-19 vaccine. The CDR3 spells CASSLLGGGDEKLFF. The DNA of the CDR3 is TGTGCCAGCAGTTTATTGGGGGGCGGTGATGAAAAACTGTTTTTT.